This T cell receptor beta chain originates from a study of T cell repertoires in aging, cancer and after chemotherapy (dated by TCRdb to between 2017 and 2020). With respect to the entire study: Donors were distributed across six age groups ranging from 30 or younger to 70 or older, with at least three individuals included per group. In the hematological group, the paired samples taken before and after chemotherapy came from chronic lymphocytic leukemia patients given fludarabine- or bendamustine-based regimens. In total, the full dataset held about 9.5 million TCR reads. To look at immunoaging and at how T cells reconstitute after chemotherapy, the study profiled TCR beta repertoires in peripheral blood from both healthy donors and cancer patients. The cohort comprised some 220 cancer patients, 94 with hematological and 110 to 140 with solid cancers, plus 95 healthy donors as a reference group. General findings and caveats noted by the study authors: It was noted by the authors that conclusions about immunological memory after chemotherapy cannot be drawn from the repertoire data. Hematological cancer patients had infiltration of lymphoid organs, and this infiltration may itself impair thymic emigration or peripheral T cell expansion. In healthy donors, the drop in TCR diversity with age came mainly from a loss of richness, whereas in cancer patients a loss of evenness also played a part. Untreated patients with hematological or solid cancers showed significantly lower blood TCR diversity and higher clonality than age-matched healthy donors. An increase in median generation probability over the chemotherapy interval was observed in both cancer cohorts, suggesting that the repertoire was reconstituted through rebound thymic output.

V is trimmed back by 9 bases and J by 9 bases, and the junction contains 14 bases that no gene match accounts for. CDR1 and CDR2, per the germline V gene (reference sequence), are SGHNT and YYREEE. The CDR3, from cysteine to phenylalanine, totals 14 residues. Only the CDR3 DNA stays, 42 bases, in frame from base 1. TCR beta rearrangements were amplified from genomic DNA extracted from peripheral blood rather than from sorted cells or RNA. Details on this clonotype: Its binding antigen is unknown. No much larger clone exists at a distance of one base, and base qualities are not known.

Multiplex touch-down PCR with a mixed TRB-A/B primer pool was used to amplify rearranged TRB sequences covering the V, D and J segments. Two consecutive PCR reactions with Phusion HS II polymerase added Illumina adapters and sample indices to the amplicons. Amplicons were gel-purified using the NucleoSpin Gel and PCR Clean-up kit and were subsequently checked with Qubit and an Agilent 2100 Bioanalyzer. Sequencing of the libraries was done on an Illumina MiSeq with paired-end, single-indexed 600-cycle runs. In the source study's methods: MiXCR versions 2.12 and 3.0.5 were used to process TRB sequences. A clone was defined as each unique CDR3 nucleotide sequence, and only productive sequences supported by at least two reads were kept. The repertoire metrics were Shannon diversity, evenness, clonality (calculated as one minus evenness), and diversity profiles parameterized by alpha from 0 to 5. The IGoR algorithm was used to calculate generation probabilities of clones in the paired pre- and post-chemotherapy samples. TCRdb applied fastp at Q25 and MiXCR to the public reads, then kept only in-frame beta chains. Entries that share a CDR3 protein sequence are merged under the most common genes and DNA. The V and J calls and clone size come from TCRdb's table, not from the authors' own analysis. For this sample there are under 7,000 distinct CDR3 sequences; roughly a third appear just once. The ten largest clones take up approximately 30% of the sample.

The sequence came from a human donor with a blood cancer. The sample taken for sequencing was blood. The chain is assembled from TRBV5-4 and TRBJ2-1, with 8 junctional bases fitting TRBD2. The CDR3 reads CAIPAGAGGREQFF. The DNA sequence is TGTGCCATCCCTGCAGGGGCGGGAGGACGTGAGCAGTTCTTC.